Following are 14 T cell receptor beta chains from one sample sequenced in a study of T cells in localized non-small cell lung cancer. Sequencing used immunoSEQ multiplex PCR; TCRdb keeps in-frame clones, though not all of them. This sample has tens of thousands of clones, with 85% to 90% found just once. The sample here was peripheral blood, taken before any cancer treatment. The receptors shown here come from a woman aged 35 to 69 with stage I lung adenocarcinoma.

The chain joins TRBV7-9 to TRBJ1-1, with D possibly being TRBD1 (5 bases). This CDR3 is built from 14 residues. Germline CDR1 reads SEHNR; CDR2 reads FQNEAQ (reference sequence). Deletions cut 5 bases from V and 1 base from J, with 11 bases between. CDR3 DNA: TGTGCCAGCAGCCCGCGGGACGGGAACACTGAAGCTTTCTTT. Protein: CASSPRDGNTEAFF.

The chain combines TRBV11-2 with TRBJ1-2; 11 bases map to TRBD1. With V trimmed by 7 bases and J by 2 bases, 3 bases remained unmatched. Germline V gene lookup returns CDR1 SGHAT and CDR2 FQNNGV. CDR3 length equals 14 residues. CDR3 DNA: TGTGCCAGCACCCGGACAGGGGGCAACTATGGCTACACCTTC. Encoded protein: CASTRTGGNYGYTF.

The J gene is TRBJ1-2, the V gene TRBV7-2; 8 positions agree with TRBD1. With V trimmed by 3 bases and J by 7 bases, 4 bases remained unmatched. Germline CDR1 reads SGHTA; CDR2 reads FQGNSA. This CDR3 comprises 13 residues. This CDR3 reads CASSFGTGSGYTF. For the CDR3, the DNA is TGTGCCAGCAGCTTCGGGACAGGCAGTGGCTACACCTTC.

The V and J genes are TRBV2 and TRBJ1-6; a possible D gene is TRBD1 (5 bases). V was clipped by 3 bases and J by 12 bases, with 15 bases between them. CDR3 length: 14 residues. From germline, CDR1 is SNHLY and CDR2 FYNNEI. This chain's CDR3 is CASSDLDSGVPLHF. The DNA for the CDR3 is TGTGCCAGCAGTGACCTGGATTCGGGGGTACCCCTCCACTTT.

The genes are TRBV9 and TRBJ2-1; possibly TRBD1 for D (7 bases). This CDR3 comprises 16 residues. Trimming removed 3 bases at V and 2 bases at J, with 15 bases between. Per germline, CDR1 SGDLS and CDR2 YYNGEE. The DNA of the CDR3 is TGTGCCAGCAGCGGGCCCAGGGGGGCCGCCTACAATGAGCAGTTCTTC. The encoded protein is CASSGPRGAAYNEQFF.

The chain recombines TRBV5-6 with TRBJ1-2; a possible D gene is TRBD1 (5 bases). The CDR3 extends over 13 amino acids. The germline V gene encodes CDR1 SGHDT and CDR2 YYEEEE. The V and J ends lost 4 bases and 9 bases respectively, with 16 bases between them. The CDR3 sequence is CASSPMDTGSYTF. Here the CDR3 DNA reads TGTGCCAGCAGCCCAATGGACACCGGAAGCTACACCTTC.

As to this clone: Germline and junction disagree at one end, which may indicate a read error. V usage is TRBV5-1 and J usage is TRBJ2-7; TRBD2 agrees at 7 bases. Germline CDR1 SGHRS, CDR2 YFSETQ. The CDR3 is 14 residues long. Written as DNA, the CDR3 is TGCGCCACCAGCCGTGGCGGGAGTGTCTACGAGCAGTACTTC. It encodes CATSRGGSVYEQYF.

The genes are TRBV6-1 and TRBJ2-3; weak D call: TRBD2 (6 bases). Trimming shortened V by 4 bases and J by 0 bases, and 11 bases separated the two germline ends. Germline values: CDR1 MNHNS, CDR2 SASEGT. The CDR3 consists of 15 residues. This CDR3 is CASSVTGGSTDTQYF. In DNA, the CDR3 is TGTGCCAGCAGTGTCACTGGGGGGAGCACAGATACGCAGTATTTT.

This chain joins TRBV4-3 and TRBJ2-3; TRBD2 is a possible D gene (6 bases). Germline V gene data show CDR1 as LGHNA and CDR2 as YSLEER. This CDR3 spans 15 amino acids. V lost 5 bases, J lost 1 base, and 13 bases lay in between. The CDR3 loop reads CASSWGEKGTDTQYF. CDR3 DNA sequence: TGCGCCAGCAGCTGGGGGGAGAAGGGCACAGATACGCAGTATTTT.

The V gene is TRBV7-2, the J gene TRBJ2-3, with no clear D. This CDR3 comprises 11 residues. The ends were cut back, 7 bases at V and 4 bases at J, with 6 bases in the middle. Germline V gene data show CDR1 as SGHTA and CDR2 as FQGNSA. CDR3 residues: CASTTSDTQYF. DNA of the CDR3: TGTGCCAGCACCACGTCAGATACGCAGTATTTT.

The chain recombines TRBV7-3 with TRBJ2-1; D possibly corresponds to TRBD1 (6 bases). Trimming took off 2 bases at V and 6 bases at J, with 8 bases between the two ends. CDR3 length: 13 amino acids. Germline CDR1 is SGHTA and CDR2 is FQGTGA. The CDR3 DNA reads TGTGCCAGCAGCTTAGAACAGGGCAATGAGCAGTTCTTC. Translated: CASSLEQGNEQFF.

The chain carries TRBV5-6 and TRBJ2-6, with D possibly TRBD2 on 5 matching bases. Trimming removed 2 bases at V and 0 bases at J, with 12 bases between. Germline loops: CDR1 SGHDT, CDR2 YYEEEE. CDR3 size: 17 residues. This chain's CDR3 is CASSFVALASGANVLTF. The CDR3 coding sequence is TGTGCCAGCAGCTTCGTAGCGCTCGCCTCTGGGGCCAACGTCCTGACTTTC.

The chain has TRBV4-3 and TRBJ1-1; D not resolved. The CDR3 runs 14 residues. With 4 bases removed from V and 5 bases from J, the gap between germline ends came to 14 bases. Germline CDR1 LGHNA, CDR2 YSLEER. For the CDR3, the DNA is TGCGCCAGCAGCCCGACCCCCTGGGGAACTGAAGCTTTCTTT. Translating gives CASSPTPWGTEAFF.

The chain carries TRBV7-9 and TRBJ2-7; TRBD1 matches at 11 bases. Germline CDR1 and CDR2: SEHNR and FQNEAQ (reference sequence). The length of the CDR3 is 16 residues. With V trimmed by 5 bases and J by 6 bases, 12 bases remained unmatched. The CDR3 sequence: CASSHYRDRGSSEQYF. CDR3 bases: TGTGCCAGCAGCCATTACCGGGACAGGGGGTCTAGCGAGCAGTACTTC.